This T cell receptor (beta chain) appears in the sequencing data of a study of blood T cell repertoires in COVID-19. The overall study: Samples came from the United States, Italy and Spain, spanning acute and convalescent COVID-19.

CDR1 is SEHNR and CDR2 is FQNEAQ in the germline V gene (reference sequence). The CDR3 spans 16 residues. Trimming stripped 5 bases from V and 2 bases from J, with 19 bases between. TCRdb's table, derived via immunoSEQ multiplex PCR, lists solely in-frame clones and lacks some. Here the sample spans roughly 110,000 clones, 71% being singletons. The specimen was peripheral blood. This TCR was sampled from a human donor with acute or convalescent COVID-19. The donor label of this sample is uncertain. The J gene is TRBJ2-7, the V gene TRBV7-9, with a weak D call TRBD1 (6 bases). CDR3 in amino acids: CASSISNRDNPYEQYF. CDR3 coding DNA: TGTGCCAGCAGCATATCCAACCGGGACAACCCCTACGAGCAGTACTTC.